This T cell receptor (beta chain) was obtained from a study of OX40 agonist ivuxolimab in advanced cancers. Germline V gene sequence: CDR1 LNHDA, CDR2 SQIVND (reference sequence). The CDR3 is 13 residues long. The ends were cut back, 2 bases at V and 1 base at J, with 5 bases in the middle. Here immunoSEQ multiplex PCR was the method, and the copy in TCRdb shows in-frame clones only, minus some. Of some 48,000 clones in the sample, around four fifths were seen once. The receptor's source is an adult with an advanced solid tumor such as melanoma, head and neck, liver or kidney cancer. The rearrangement joins TRBV19 to TRBJ1-1; D uncertain. Source: CD4+ or CD8+ T cells sorted from blood, taken in a trial of the OX40 agonist ivuxolimab. CDR3 DNA: TGTGCCAGTAGTATAACAGAGAACACTGAAGCTTTCTTT. Protein sequence: CASSITENTEAFF.